Below are 10 T cell receptor beta chains sequenced from a single sample in a study of CD8 T cells in Susac syndrome. RNA totalling about 0.45 to 1 ug underwent reverse transcription with random hexamers. TCRdb reanalysed the immunoSEQ multiplex PCR reads using MiXCR and keeps one entry per CDR3 protein. The data show some 110,000 distinct CDR3 sequences, more than 85% seen once. The sequenced sample was CD4+ T cells from PBMCs. The receptors stem from a human donor with multiple sclerosis.

V and J are TRBV11-2 and TRBJ2-3; maybe TRBD2 (6 bases). CDR3 size: 15 residues. V was trimmed by 3 bases and J by 4 bases, leaving 14 bases between them. Germline assignment: CDR1 SGHAT and CDR2 FQNNGV. The CDR3 protein is CASSFGAGRSDTQYF. DNA for the CDR3: TGTGCCAGCAGCTTTGGCGCAGGGAGGTCAGATACGCAGTATTTT.

The genes are TRBV7-2 and TRBJ2-5; D is unclear. There are 11 residues in the CDR3. From germline, CDR1 is SGHTA and CDR2 FQGNSA. Trimming took off 8 bases at V and 2 bases at J, with 6 bases between the two ends. CDR3 DNA: TGTGCCAGCGCCGCACAAGAGACCCAGTACTTC. The encoded protein is CASAAQETQYF.

This chain joins TRBV25-1 and TRBJ1-5; 11 nucleotides align to TRBD1. V trimming: 6 bases; J trimming: 5 bases; junction bases outside the gene matches: 0. The CDR3 spans 13 residues. CDR1 and CDR2 from the germline V gene are MGHDK and SYGVNS. Here the CDR3 DNA reads TGTGCCAGCAGGGGACAGGGGGATCAGCCCCAGCATTTT. It encodes CASRGQGDQPQHF.

This rearrangement joins TRBV12-3 or TRBV12-4 to TRBJ1-6, with unresolved D. V was shortened by 3 bases and J by 6 bases, with 9 bases between the two germline ends. The CDR3 is 14 residues long. The CDR3 region has the DNA TGTGCCAGCAGTTTGACGGTACTTAATTCACCCCTCCACTTT. Its protein is CASSLTVLNSPLHF.

V and J are TRBV20-1 and TRBJ1-1; no firm D call. There are 13 residues in the CDR3. V lost 6 bases and J lost 3, with 14 bases in between. Germline V gene lookup returns CDR1 DFQATT and CDR2 SNEGSKA (reference sequence). The CDR3 spells CSAKRVRDTEAFF. The CDR3 DNA is TGCAGTGCAAAGCGGGTTAGGGACACTGAAGCTTTCTTT.

The chain recombines TRBV4-1 with TRBJ2-1; a weak D match, TRBD1 (6 bases). This CDR3 has 15 residues. The V and J ends lost 0 bases and 9 bases respectively, with 15 bases between them. The V gene's germline CDR1 is MGHRA and CDR2 YSYEKL. CDR3 nucleotides: TGCGCCAGCAGCCAAGAGGCTCCTGGACAGCTTGAGCAGTTCTTC. It translates to CASSQEAPGQLEQFF.

Comments on this clonotype: A read error may produce the germline difference seen at one junction end. The V and J genes are TRBV5-4 and TRBJ1-2; D not certain. The CDR3 has 13 residues. CDR1 SGHNT and CDR2 YYREEE come from the germline V gene (reference sequence). CDR3 sequence: CASSFDPKYAYTF. As DNA, the CDR3 is TGTGCCAGCAGCTTCGACCCCAAATATGCCTACACCTTC.

The V gene is TRBV23-1, the J gene TRBJ1-5; D may be TRBD1 (6 bases). TRBV23-1 is filed as an ORF, its function uncertain. The length of the CDR3 is 16 residues. V dropped 5 bases and J dropped 0 bases, with 14 bases sitting between them. In DNA, the CDR3 is TGCGCCAGCAGTGGGGGCGAGAGGTATAGCAATCAGCCCCAGCATTTT. It translates to CASSGGERYSNQPQHF.

The rearrangement uses TRBV29-1 and TRBJ1-2; D not certain. Germline CDR1 reads SQVTM; CDR2 reads ANQGSEA. Trimming pared 5 bases from V and 2 bases from J, leaving 15 bases between. CDR3 size: 14 residues. Here the CDR3 reads CSVSLGRPNYGYTF. CDR3 DNA sequence: TGCAGCGTTTCTCTGGGCCGCCCAAACTATGGCTACACCTTC.

This chain links TRBV9 with TRBJ2-6; the D call may be TRBD1 or TRBD2 (6 bases each). V lost 3 bases, J lost 0 bases, and 19 bases lay in between. CDR1 and CDR2 from the germline V gene are SGDLS and YYNGEE. CDR3 length: 19 residues. The CDR3 coding sequence is TGTGCCAGCAGCGGAGGGGGGAGGATAGACTTCTCTGGGGCCAACGTCCTGACTTTC. Translated: CASSGGGRIDFSGANVLTF.